Only one count was recorded for the clone carrying this T cell receptor beta chain. Its antigen is still unknown. Analyses pooled second doses at about 4 or about 12 weeks. Repertoires were generated with immunoSEQ multiplex PCR, while TCRdb's copy carries only in-frame clones and drops some. Of approximately 150,000 clones in the sample, 92% were seen once. This record belongs to a study of T cell responses to AZD1222 COVID-19 vaccine. Whole-study results and caveats: AZD1222 recipients seropositive at baseline numbered only 5 or 6. Spike-wide coverage was observed for vaccine-associated CD4 TCRs, with dominant responses at 160-218 and 743-854. All repertoire sampling was performed exclusively after the peak T cell response.

The CDR3 spans 17 residues. With 0 bases removed from V and 3 bases from J, the gap between germline ends came to 15 bases. Germline CDR1 and CDR2: KGHSH and LQKENI. The V call is TRBV18, the J call TRBJ2-1, with D possibly TRBD1 on 6 matching bases. The source is an adult who received the AZD1222 COVID-19 vaccine. The starting material was peripheral blood, obtained 28 days after the second AZD1222 dose. CDR3 sequence reads: CASSPPPRQGIYNEQFF. The CDR3 DNA follows: TGTGCCAGCTCACCACCACCACGCCAGGGGATCTACAATGAGCAGTTCTTC.